This record covers a single T cell receptor beta chain. Trimming took off 4 bases at V and 5 bases at J, with 12 bases between the two ends. CDR1 LGHDT and CDR2 YNNKEL come from the germline V gene (reference sequence). The CDR3 consists of 14 residues. The source of the sample is a study of blood T cells in healthy people across ages. At the level of the study: Using template switching, researchers captured about one barcoded beta molecule for each two T cells.

Researchers collected 9 to 10 milliliters of peripheral blood from every single donor. Extractions gave at least 5 micrograms of total RNA per sample. Sample-barcoded 5' priming and a J-beta primer mix drove a second PCR of roughly 6 to 12 cycles. A template-switch adaptor containing 12 random nucleotides labeled each cDNA molecule. Via MiXCR, TCRdb re-called the 5' RACE reads, giving one row per CDR3 protein. In the table there are under 2 million distinct CDR3 sequences, roughly 30% of which are singletons. What was sequenced was blood. This TCR derives from a woman in her twenties or thirties in good health. The genes are TRBV3-1 and TRBJ2-1, with D unresolved. CDR3 protein: CASSPLSRNNEQFF. The CDR3 region has the DNA TGTGCCAGCAGCCCCCTCTCTAGAAACAATGAGCAGTTCTTC.